This is a list of T cell receptor beta chains from one sample in a study of T cells after yellow fever vaccination. Using its own MiXCR run on the 5' RACE reads, TCRdb lists one record per CDR3 protein. This sample has 350,000 to 450,000 distinct CDR3 sequences, with around 20% found just once. The input for sequencing was PBMCs, taken before the yellow fever booster vaccination. All receptors come from a man aged 18 to 29 who received the YFV17D yellow fever vaccine. Each CDR3 is given without its conserved first and last residue. Each record gives: V gene, J gene, CDR3 protein.

V gene: TRBV7-8; J gene: TRBJ2-1; CDR3 protein: ASSARAGAVYNEQF
V gene: TRBV4-1; J gene: TRBJ1-4; CDR3 protein: ASSQDRGNNEKLF
V gene: TRBV5-1; J gene: TRBJ1-2; CDR3 protein: ASSDHDTGTPNYGYT
V gene: TRBV3-1; J gene: TRBJ2-5; CDR3 protein: ASSQVPSGQETQY
V gene: TRBV4-2; J gene: TRBJ1-3; CDR3 protein: ASSQDFGSMGY
V gene: TRBV7-9; J gene: TRBJ2-3; CDR3 protein: ASSDRTGGVKTDTQY
V gene: TRBV7-6; J gene: TRBJ1-2; CDR3 protein: ASSLAPGAPYGYT
V gene: TRBV4-3; J gene: TRBJ2-1; CDR3 protein: ASSQAGVPYNEQF
V gene: TRBV5-5; J gene: TRBJ2-3; CDR3 protein: ASRLTPPDTQY
V gene: TRBV30; J gene: TRBJ1-1; CDR3 protein: AWSVQTGGRDTEAF
V gene: TRBV6-1; J gene: TRBJ1-5; CDR3 protein: ASSVSNQPQH
V gene: TRBV6-1; J gene: TRBJ2-3; CDR3 protein: ASSEGAEEGRGDTQY
V gene: TRBV6-5; J gene: TRBJ2-7; CDR3 protein: ASSYSRAGDYYEQY
V gene: TRBV5-1; J gene: TRBJ2-1; CDR3 protein: ASSSLVKGQVRNEQF
V gene: TRBV2; J gene: TRBJ1-1; CDR3 protein: ARGRDEAF
V gene: TRBV6-5; J gene: TRBJ1-6; CDR3 protein: ASSHSSGAHNSPLH
V gene: TRBV7-2; J gene: TRBJ2-5; CDR3 protein: ASSFQGKGETQY
V gene: TRBV10-3; J gene: TRBJ2-3; CDR3 protein: AIRGQTDTQY
V gene: TRBV28; J gene: TRBJ2-2; CDR3 protein: ASSLLPSGYTGELF
V gene: TRBV12-3/TRBV12-4; J gene: TRBJ2-5; CDR3 protein: ASGGPQETQY
V gene: TRBV24-1; J gene: TRBJ1-5; CDR3 protein: ATSDSWDQPQH
V gene: TRBV12-3/TRBV12-4; J gene: TRBJ1-2; CDR3 protein: ASSLGVDYGYT
V gene: TRBV29-1; J gene: TRBJ2-6; CDR3 protein: IVLTGSGANVLT
V gene: TRBV7-9; J gene: TRBJ2-3; CDR3 protein: ASRPTEIPPDTQY
V gene: TRBV6-5; J gene: TRBJ2-7; CDR3 protein: ASNELRGEQY
V gene: TRBV5-5; J gene: TRBJ2-5; CDR3 protein: ASSPLFVETQY
V gene: TRBV9; J gene: TRBJ2-2; CDR3 protein: ASSVVAGGPGGELF
V gene: TRBV24-1; J gene: TRBJ2-2; CDR3 protein: ATSDPGQGAGELF
V gene: TRBV27; J gene: TRBJ2-7; CDR3 protein: ASSLSSTYEQY
V gene: TRBV20-1; J gene: TRBJ2-1; CDR3 protein: SAPGRAGGYNEQF
V gene: TRBV4-2; J gene: TRBJ1-4; CDR3 protein: ASSEQHRGNEKLF
V gene: TRBV10-1; J gene: TRBJ2-3; CDR3 protein: ASSDGGTADTQY
V gene: TRBV7-7; J gene: TRBJ2-2; CDR3 protein: ASSPRTGGSGGELF
V gene: TRBV9; J gene: TRBJ2-1; CDR3 protein: ASSHPLAGGTGNEQF
V gene: TRBV5-6; J gene: TRBJ2-1; CDR3 protein: ASSLIRGDEQF
V gene: TRBV7-7; J gene: TRBJ2-5; CDR3 protein: ASSSTGRETQY
V gene: TRBV7-2; J gene: TRBJ1-2; CDR3 protein: ASSAGRELIGYT
V gene: TRBV7-9; J gene: TRBJ2-5; CDR3 protein: ASSFGTGKGETQY
V gene: TRBV20-1; J gene: TRBJ2-3; CDR3 protein: SARDPLTDTQY
V gene: TRBV6-5; J gene: TRBJ2-1; CDR3 protein: ASSYIGGGKNEQF
V gene: TRBV6-5; J gene: TRBJ1-1; CDR3 protein: ASSYGGKTEAF
V gene: TRBV10-2; J gene: TRBJ1-5; CDR3 protein: ASRDLLVGQPQH
V gene: TRBV5-8; J gene: TRBJ2-7; CDR3 protein: ASRQGDLNRLAYEQY
V gene: TRBV7-7; J gene: TRBJ2-5; CDR3 protein: ASSPIDGGTQY
V gene: TRBV4-2; J gene: TRBJ1-2; CDR3 protein: ASSQEWAGNYGYT
V gene: TRBV10-2; J gene: TRBJ1-1; CDR3 protein: ASIKVVGALEPTAF
V gene: TRBV29-1; J gene: TRBJ2-5; CDR3 protein: SARRDREVQETQY
V gene: TRBV12-3/TRBV12-4; J gene: TRBJ2-5; CDR3 protein: ASRSSGGLGETQY
V gene: TRBV29-1; J gene: TRBJ2-7; CDR3 protein: SVARAPGVEQY
V gene: TRBV12-3/TRBV12-4; J gene: TRBJ1-5; CDR3 protein: ASSLGSRSNQPQH